This T cell receptor beta chain was sequenced for a study of blood T cell repertoires in COVID-19. Study-level background: From the United States, Italy and Spain came samples of acute and convalescent COVID-19. From T cells, B-cell-depleted T cells, or PBMCs came the material, which was cDNA or gDNA.

This clone was observed once. In the authors' workflow: Reference gene primer amplification gave nucleated cell count estimates. Data came from immunoSEQ multiplex PCR; TCRdb stores just in-frame clones and leaves some out. V, J and clone size are those of that table, while D and trimming were read from the DNA. The sample holds 70,000 to 95,000 clones, 81% seen once. V was pared by 6 bases and J by 0 bases, with 18 bases between. The CDR3 covers 17 residues. Germline V lookup: CDR1 LNHDA, CDR2 SQIVND (reference sequence). The specimen was peripheral blood. V is TRBV19 and J is TRBJ1-5, with D uncertain. The origin of this receptor is a human donor in a cohort sampled during active COVID-19. The CDR3: CASSHPVYERSNQPQHF. In DNA form, the CDR3 reads TGTGCCAGTAGCCACCCGGTCTATGAACGTAGCAATCAGCCCCAGCATTTT. The full variable domain, completed using reference TRBV19 and TRBJ1-5, is DGGITQSPKYLFRKEGQNVTLSCEQNLNHDAMYWYRQDPGQGLRLIYYSQIVNDFQKGDIAEGYSVSREKKESFPLTVTSAQKNPTAFYLCASSHPVYERSNQPQHFGDGTRLSIL.